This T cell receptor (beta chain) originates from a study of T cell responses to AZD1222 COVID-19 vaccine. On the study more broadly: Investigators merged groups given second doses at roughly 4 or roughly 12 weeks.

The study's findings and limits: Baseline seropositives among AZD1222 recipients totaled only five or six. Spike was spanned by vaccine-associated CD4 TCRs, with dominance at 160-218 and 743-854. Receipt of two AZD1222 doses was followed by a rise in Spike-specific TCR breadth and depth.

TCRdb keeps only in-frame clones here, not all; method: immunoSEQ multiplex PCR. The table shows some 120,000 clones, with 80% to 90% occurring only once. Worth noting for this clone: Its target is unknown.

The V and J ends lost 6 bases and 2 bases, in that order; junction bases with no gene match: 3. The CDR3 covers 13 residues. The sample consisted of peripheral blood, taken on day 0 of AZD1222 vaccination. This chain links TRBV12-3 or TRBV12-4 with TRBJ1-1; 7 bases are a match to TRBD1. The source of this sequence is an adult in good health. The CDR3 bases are TGTGCCAGCAGGGGACAGCTCAACACTGAAGCTTTCTTT. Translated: CASRGQLNTEAFF.